The 8 T cell receptor beta chains in this list originate from one sample, sequenced in a study of T-cell memory formation after mild COVID-19. Each CDR3 protein is one row after TCRdb ran MiXCR on the 5' RACE reads. Of about 200,000 distinct CDR3 sequences in the sample, around 15% were seen once. Source material: PBMCs or a T cell subset sorted from them (not recorded which). The receptors shown here come from an adult woman who had mild COVID-19 (a few samples of this study predate the infection). Cell type and time point are not known.

The chain joins TRBV6-5 to TRBJ2-1, with 12 positions matching TRBD2. In germline, CDR1 is MNHEY, CDR2 SVGAGI. V shed 5 bases, J shed 6 bases, and the junction held 2 bases outside the gene matches. The CDR3 runs to 14 residues. CDR3 loop: CASSTSGGTNEQFF. In DNA form, the CDR3 reads TGTGCCAGCAGTACTAGCGGGGGGACCAATGAGCAGTTCTTC.

This clonotype was seen a handful of times. The chain joins TRBV7-3 to TRBJ2-1; no reliable D call. The CDR3 has 15 amino acids. Trimming removed 5 bases at V and 1 base at J, with 12 bases between. Germline lookup yields CDR1 SGHTA and CDR2 FQGTGA. CDR3 in amino acids: CASSRTAFSYNEQFF. Written as DNA, the CDR3 is TGTGCCAGCAGCCGAACAGCGTTTTCCTACAATGAGCAGTTCTTC. The complete variable domain, with remaining parts taken from reference TRBV7-3 and TRBJ2-1, reads GAGVSQTPSNKVTEKGKYVELRCDPISGHTALYWYRQSLGQGPEFLIYFQGTGAADDSGLPNDRFFAVRPEGSVSTLKIQRTERGDSAVYLCASSRTAFSYNEQFFGPGTRLTVL.

The rearrangement links TRBV20-1 to TRBJ2-3; 7 bases fit TRBD2. Trimming at V came to 0 bases and at J to 6 bases, leaving 9 bases not matched to a gene. CDR1 DFQATT and CDR2 SNEGSKA come from the germline V gene (reference sequence). The CDR3 contains 15 residues. The CDR3 DNA reads as TGCAGTGCTAGAGATGTGGGAGGGCCCTCGGATACGCAGTATTTT. Translated: CSARDVGGPSDTQYF.

This CDR3 is CASSRAGEGNEQFF. The DNA of the CDR3 is TGTGCCAGCAGCCGCGCGGGAGAGGGGAATGAGCAGTTCTTC. V gene TRBV7-9 combines with J gene TRBJ2-1; 7 bases are a match to TRBD2. Unmatched junction bases numbered 8, after V lost 5 bases and J lost 7 bases. This CDR3 has 14 amino acids. Germline lookup yields CDR1 SEHNR and CDR2 FQNEAQ (reference sequence).

This chain links TRBV20-1 with TRBJ1-2, with a tentative D call TRBD1 (6 bases). The V gene lost 1 base and the J gene lost 2 bases, with 11 bases spanning the gap. The CDR3 has 14 amino acids. Per germline, CDR1 DFQATT and CDR2 SNEGSKA (reference sequence). CDR3 in amino acids: CSARGGGLNYGYTF. CDR3 DNA sequence: TGCAGTGCTAGAGGCGGGGGGCTGAACTATGGCTACACCTTC.

The CDR3, as DNA: TGTGCCACCAGCAGAGAAGAGACAGTCCCTGGCTACACCTTC. Translating it yields CATSREETVPGYTF. This chain joins TRBV15 and TRBJ1-2, with a weak D call TRBD1 (5 bases). Per the germline V gene, CDR1 is LNHNV and CDR2 is YYDKDF (reference sequence). There are 14 residues in the CDR3. Trimming shortened V by 0 bases and J by 7 bases, and 12 bases separated the two germline ends.

There are a few counts of this clonotype. This sequence joins TRBV2 and TRBJ2-2; D is possibly TRBD1 (6 bases). V was trimmed by 4 bases and J by 4 bases, leaving 13 bases between them. CDR1 and CDR2 (germline): SNHLY, FYNNEI. The CDR3 consists of 15 residues. CDR3 nucleotide sequence: TGTGCCAGCAGTGCTTTGGGGGCGGGCACCGGGGAGCTGTTTTTT. Its translation: CASSALGAGTGELFF. Together with reference TRBV2 and TRBJ2-2, the CDR3 gives the full variable domain: EPEVTQTPSHQVTQMGQEVILRCVPISNHLYFYWYRQILGQKVEFLVSFYNNEISEKSEIFDDQFSVERPDGSNFTLKIRSTKLEDSAMYFCASSALGAGTGELFFGEGSRLTVL.

This clonotype was picked up a small number of times. The V and J genes are TRBV7-2 and TRBJ2-3; 10 nucleotides line up with TRBD1. The CDR3 has 17 residues. Trimming removed 4 bases from V and 1 base from J; junction bases left unmatched: 8. Germline lookup yields CDR1 SGHTA and CDR2 FQGNSA. Written as DNA, the CDR3 is TGTGCCAGCAGCTACAGGGACAGGGGTAGGGGCACAGATACGCAGTATTTT. Protein sequence: CASSYRDRGRGTDTQYF.